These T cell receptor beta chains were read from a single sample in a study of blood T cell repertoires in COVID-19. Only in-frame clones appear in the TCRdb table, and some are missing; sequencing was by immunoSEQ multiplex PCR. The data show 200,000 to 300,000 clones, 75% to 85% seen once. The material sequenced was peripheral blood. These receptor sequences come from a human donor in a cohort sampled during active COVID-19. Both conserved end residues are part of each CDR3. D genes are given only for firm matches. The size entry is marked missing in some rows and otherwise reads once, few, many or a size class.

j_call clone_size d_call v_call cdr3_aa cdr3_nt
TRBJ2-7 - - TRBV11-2 CASSTTAEGHNYEQYF TGTGCCAGCAGCACCACCGCCGAGGGACACAACTACGAGCAGTACTTC
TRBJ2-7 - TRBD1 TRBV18 CASSRSGTGNNEQYF TGTGCCAGCTCACGCTCTGGGACAGGGAATAACGAGCAGTACTTC
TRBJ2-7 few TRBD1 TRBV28 CASSSTAQAGTALYEQYF TGTGCCAGCAGCTCGACGGCTCAGGCCGGGACAGCTCTCTACGAGCAGTACTTC
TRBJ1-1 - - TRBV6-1 CASSALPGWGNTEAFF TGTGCCAGCAGTGCGCTTCCGGGGTGGGGGAACACTGAAGCTTTCTTT
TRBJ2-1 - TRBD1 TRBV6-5 CASRLRQGDEQFF TGTGCCAGCAGACTCCGACAGGGGGATGAGCAGTTCTTC
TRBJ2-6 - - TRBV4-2 CASSQDGGLGANVLTF TGTGCCAGCAGCCAAGACGGGGGGCTGGGGGCCAACGTCCTGACTTTC
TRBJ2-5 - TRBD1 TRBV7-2 CASSSRGQETQYF TGTGCCAGCAGCTCCAGGGGGCAGGAGACCCAGTACTTC
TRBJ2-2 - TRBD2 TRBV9 CASSGGQTSGANTGELFF TGTGCCAGCAGCGGGGGTCAGACTAGCGGGGCGAACACCGGGGAGCTGTTTTTT
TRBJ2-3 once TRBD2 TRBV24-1 CATSDLGLAGMTDTQYF TGTGCCACCAGTGATCTTGGACTAGCGGGAATGACAGATACGCAGTATTTT
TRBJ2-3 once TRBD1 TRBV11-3 CASSSGTGATDTQYF TGTGCCAGCAGCTCCGGGACAGGGGCAACAGATACGCAGTATTTT
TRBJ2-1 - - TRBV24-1 CATSSRGWNEQFF TGTGCCACCAGTTCAAGGGGATGGAATGAGCAGTTCTTC
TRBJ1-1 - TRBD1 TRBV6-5 CASSRTGRRAFF TGTGCCAGCAGCAGGACAGGGCGGCGTGCTTTCTTT
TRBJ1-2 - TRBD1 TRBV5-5 CASSLQDRGLHGYTF TGTGCCAGCAGCTTGCAGGACAGGGGGCTCCATGGCTACACCTTC
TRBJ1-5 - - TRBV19 CASSISGVGNQPQHF TGTGCCAGTAGTATCTCGGGGGTAGGAAATCAGCCCCAGCATTTT
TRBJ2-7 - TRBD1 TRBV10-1 CASRGGQGYEQYF TGCGCCTCTCGAGGGGGACAGGGTTACGAGCAGTACTTC
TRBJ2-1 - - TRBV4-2 CASSQDKYNEQFF TGTGCCAGCAGCCAAGATAAATACAATGAGCAGTTCTTC
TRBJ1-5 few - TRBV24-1 CATSDSGDNQPQHF TGTGCCACCAGTGACTCAGGGGACAATCAGCCCCAGCATTTT
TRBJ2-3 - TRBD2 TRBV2 CATTWSGATDTQYF TGTGCCACCACATGGAGCGGGGCCACAGATACGCAGTATTTT
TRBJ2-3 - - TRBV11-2 CASNSQPAGQGDTQYF TGTGCCAGCAACTCCCAGCCCGCAGGTCAGGGAGATACGCAGTATTTT
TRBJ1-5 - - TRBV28 CASAIAGRQPQHF TGTGCCAGCGCTATCGCCGGTCGTCAGCCCCAGCATTTT
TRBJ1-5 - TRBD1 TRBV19 CASSAWDRRNQPQHF TGTGCCAGTAGTGCTTGGGACAGGAGAAATCAGCCCCAGCATTTT
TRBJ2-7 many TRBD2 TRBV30 CAWSRASGFYEQYF TGTGCCTGGAGTCGGGCTAGCGGGTTCTACGAGCAGTACTTC
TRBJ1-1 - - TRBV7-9 CASSYPRPDRMNTEAFF TGTGCCAGCAGCTACCCACGACCGGACAGAATGAACACTGAAGCTTTCTTT
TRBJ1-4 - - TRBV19 CASSIVGISGEKLFF TGTGCCAGTAGTATAGTCGGCATATCGGGTGAAAAACTGTTTTTT
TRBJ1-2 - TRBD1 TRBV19 CASSIIGQGGYTF TGTGCCAGTAGTATAATCGGACAGGGCGGCTACACCTTC
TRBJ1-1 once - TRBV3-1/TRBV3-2 CASSQERRTGTFF TGTGCCAGCAGCCAAGAACGGAGGACGGGGACTTTCTTT
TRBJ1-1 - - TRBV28 CASSSPDKSAEAFF TGTGCCAGCAGTTCCCCCGACAAGTCCGCTGAAGCTTTCTTT
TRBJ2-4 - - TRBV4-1 CASSPITGRTKNIQYF TGCGCCAGCAGCCCCATAACAGGGAGAACCAAAAACATTCAGTACTTC
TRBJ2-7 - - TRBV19 CASSTLQGGRYEQYF TGTGCCAGTAGTACCTTACAGGGCGGACGCTACGAGCAGTACTTC
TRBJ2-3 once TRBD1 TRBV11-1 CASSSPGQGVDTQYF TGTGCCAGCAGCAGCCCGGGACAGGGAGTAGATACGCAGTATTTT
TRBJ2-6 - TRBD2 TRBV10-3 CAAHSGLAGGYGANVLTF TGTGCCGCCCACTCGGGACTAGCGGGAGGATATGGGGCCAACGTCCTGACTTTC
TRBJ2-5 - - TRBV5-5 CASSSGQLQETQYF TGTGCCAGCAGCTCGGGACAACTCCAGGAGACCCAGTACTTC
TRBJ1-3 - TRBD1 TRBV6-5 CASSLSQGRPGNTIYF TGTGCCAGCAGTTTATCACAGGGGAGGCCGGGAAACACCATATATTTT
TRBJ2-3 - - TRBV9 CASSVGTATSTDTQYF TGTGCCAGCAGCGTAGGGACAGCTACTAGCACAGATACGCAGTATTTT
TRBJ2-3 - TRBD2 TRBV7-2 CASSLLAGGSTDTQYF TGTGCCAGCAGCTTATTAGCGGGGGGAAGCACAGATACGCAGTATTTT
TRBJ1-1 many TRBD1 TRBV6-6 CASSYSPQDRAAEAFF TGTGCCAGCAGTTACTCCCCCCAGGACAGGGCGGCTGAAGCTTTCTTT
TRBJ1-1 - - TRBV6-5 CASSYSQSNTEAFF TGTGCCAGCAGTTACTCACAGTCGAACACTGAAGCTTTCTTT
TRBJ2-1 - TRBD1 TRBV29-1 CSCTQGPEQFF TGCAGTTGCACACAGGGGCCTGAGCAGTTCTTC
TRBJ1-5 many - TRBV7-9 CASNLGEQPQHF TGTGCCAGCAACTTAGGGGAGCAGCCCCAGCATTTT
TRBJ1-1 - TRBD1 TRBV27 CASSYEGQANTEAFF TGTGCCAGCAGTTACGAAGGACAGGCGAACACTGAAGCTTTCTTT
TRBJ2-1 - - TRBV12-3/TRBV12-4 CASSPTWNEQFF TGTGCCAGCAGCCCTACTTGGAATGAGCAGTTCTTC
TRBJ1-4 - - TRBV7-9 CASSFAAPGEGKLFF TGTGCCAGCAGCTTCGCAGCCCCAGGGGAGGGAAAACTGTTTTTT
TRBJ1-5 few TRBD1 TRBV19 CASSADGTAYQPQHF TGTGCCAGTAGTGCCGACGGGACAGCTTATCAGCCCCAGCATTTT
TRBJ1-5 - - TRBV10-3 CAISDRGNSNQPQHF TGTGCCATCAGTGATAGAGGAAATAGCAATCAGCCCCAGCATTTT
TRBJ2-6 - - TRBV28 CALRGGGANVLTF TGTGCCCTCCGGGGTGGTGGGGCCAACGTCCTGACTTTC
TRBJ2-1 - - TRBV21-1 CASSKVSGLAGAGEQFF TGTGCCAGCAGCAAAGTAAGCGGACTAGCGGGAGCGGGTGAGCAGTTCTTC